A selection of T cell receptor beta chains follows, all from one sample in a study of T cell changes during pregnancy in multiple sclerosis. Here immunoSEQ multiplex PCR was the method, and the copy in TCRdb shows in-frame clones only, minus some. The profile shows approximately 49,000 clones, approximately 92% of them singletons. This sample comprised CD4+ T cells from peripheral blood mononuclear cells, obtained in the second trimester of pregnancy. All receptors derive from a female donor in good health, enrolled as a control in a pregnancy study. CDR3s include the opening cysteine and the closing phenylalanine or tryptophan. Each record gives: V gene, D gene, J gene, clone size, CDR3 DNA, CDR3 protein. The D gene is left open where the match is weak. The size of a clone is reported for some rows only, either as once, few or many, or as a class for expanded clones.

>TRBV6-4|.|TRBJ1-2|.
TGTGCCAGCAGTCACGGGGTCCGGGGGAAGGGATATGGCTACACCTTC
CASSHGVRGKGYGYTF
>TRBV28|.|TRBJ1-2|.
TGTGCCAGCAGTTTACTACGGGAGGTCCCTAACTATGGCTACACCTTC
CASSLLREVPNYGYTF
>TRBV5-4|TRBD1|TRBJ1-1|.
TGTGCCAGCAGCTTGGTCAGGGGGGACACTGAAGCTTTCTTT
CASSLVRGDTEAFF
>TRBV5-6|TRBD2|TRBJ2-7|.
TGTGCCAGCAGCTTGACTAGCGGGAAAGGGAAGCAGTACTTC
CASSLTSGKGKQYF
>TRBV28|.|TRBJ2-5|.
TGTGCCAGCAGTAGACCTAGCGAAGAGACCCAGTACTTC
CASSRPSEETQYF
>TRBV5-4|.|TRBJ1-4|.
TGTGCCAGCAGCCTACAGACCACACCAGCAGAACTGTTTTTT
CASSLQTTPAELFF
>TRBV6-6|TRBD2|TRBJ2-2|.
TGTGCCAGCAGTTTCCTAGCGGGGGGAGCCGGGGAGCTGTTTTTT
CASSFLAGGAGELFF
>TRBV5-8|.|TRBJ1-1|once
TGTGCCAGCAGCGTTACAGGGAACACTGAAGCTTTCTTT
CASSVTGNTEAFF
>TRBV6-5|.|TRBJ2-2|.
TGTGCCAGCAGTTACTCGAGCACAGGGGGGGCCGGGGAGCTGTTTTTT
CASSYSSTGGAGELFF
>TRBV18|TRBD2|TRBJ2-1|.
TGTGCCAGCTCTCCCCCGGGAAGCGGGAGGAATGAGCAGTTCTTC
CASSPPGSGRNEQFF
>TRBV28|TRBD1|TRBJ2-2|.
TGTGCCAGCAGTTTTCCGGGACAGGGTTTCACCGGGGAGCTGTTTTTT
CASSFPGQGFTGELFF
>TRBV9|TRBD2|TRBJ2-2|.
TGTGCCAGCAGCCCCCGGGAGGGGGACACCGGGGAGCTGTTTTTT
CASSPREGDTGELFF
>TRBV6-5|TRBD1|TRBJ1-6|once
TGTGCCAGCAGTTTGGACAGGGCCTATAATTCACCCCTCCACTTT
CASSLDRAYNSPLHF
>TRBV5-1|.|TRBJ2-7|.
TGCGCCAGCAGCGTCTCAAAGGGGTCGGGCGAGCAGTACTTC
CASSVSKGSGEQYF
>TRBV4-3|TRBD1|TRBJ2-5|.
TGCGCCAGCAGCCAACGGACAGGGGGGGGAGAGACCCAGTACTTC
CASSQRTGGGETQYF